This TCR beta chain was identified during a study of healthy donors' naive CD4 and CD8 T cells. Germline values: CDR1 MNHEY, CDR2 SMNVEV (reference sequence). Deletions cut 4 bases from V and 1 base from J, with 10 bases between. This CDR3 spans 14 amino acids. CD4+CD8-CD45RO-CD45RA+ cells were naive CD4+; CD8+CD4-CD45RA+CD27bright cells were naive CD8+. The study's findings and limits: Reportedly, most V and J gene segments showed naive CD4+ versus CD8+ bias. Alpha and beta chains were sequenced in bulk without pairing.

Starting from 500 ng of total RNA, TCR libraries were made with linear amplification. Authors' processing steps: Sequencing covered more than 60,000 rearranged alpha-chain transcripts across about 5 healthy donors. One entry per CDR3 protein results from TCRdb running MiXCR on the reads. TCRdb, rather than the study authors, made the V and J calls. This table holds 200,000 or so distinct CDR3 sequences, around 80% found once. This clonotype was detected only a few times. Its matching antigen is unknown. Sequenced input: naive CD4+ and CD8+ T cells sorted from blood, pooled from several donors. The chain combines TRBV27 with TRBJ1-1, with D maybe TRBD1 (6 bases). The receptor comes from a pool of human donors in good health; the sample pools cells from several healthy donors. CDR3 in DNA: TGTGCCAGCAGTTCTGGGGGCGGGAACACTGAAGCTTTCTTT. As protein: CASSSGGGNTEAFF.